This T cell receptor (beta chain) derives from a study of blood T cell repertoires in COVID-19. Overall study: Acute and convalescent COVID-19 samples came from the United States, Italy and Spain.

In germline, CDR1 is ENHRY, CDR2 SYGVKD. Losses at the gene ends were 4 bases for V and 1 base for J; bases not matched to a gene: 0. This CDR3 contains 15 residues. Original methodology: Estimation of nucleated cell counts was performed using reference gene primer amplification. Measured with immunoSEQ multiplex PCR; TCRdb has only the in-frame clones, and not every one. That table is the source of V, J and clone size, and D and trimming were worked out from the DNA. The sample carries a few hundred thousand clones, about 88% recorded once. This sequence originates from a woman aged 60-70 years with acute or convalescent COVID-19. The V call is TRBV10-3, the J call TRBJ2-3; the match to TRBD2 covers 12 bases. The sample comprised peripheral blood. This CDR3 reads CAISGLAGGTDTQYF. The CDR3 DNA sequence: TGTGCCATCAGTGGACTAGCGGGAGGCACAGATACGCAGTATTTT.